This record looks at one T cell receptor (beta chain) sequence and its context. This sequence may be a read error, since a much larger clone differs from it by one base. Looked up from germline, CDR1 is SSHAT and CDR2 is FNYEAQ (reference sequence). This CDR3 is built from 17 residues. This record comes from a study of blood T cells in healthy people across ages. A second PCR, run for about 6 to 12 cycles, used a sample-barcoded 5' primer plus a J-beta primer mix. TCRdb recomputed calls from the 5' RACE reads with MiXCR, one row per CDR3 protein. The sample has some 890,000 distinct CDR3 sequences; roughly 28% are singletons. The same sample was also studied in work on T cells of mothers and their children. That study reports: Not a single persistent microchimeric T cell clone was detected.

Sequencing was carried out using blood. The origin of this receptor is a woman aged 35 to 49 in good health. This rearrangement joins TRBV7-7 to TRBJ2-1, with 12 bases identical to TRBD1. In DNA, the CDR3 is TGTGCTAGCAGTCTCGGCCCCGGGACAGGGGGCCACAATGAGCAGTTCTTC. Amino acid sequence: CASSLGPGTGGHNEQFF. Using reference TRBV7-7 and TRBJ2-1 for the parts outside the CDR3, the full variable domain is GAGVSQSPRYKVTKRGQDVTLRCDPISSHATLYWYQQALGQGPEFLTYFNYEAQPDKSGLPSDRFSAERPEGSISTLTIQRTEQRDSAMYRCASSLGPGTGGHNEQFFGPGTRLTVL.